These 25 T cell receptor beta chains came from one sample sequenced in a study of blood T cell repertoires in COVID-19. TCRdb keeps only in-frame clones here, not all; method: immunoSEQ multiplex PCR. This repertoire shows 220,000 or so clones, over 80% found once; its top ten account for around 0.87%. Material: PBMCs or T cells enriched from blood (not recorded which). The source of these receptors is a man aged 50 to 60 who had been exposed to COVID-19.

CDR3 bases: TGTGCCAGTAGTATCCTATGGACAGATAGCAATCAGCCCCAGCATTTT. Its translation: CASSILWTDSNQPQHF. This chain links TRBV19 with TRBJ1-5, with a tentative D call TRBD1 (6 bases). Trimming cost V 3 bases and J 0 bases, with 12 bases left between them. The germline V gene has CDR1 LNHDA and CDR2 SQIVND (reference sequence). The CDR3 is 16 residues long.

CDR3 loop: CASSLRQRTEAFF. DNA of the CDR3: TGTGCCAGCAGCTTAAGACAAAGGACTGAAGCTTTCTTT. The genes are TRBV7-3 and TRBJ1-1; D not resolved. The CDR3 runs 13 residues. Germline assignment: CDR1 SGHTA and CDR2 FQGTGA. Deletions cut 1 base from V and 5 bases from J, with 8 bases between.

This clone turned up a few times. The CDR3, as DNA: TGTGCCAGCAGTTTACCGTCTAGCGGGGGGCTCGAGCAGTACTTC. Translation gives CASSLPSSGGLEQYF. The J gene is TRBJ2-7, the V gene TRBV28, with TRBD2 identical over 11 bases. The CDR3 has 15 amino acids. Germline V lookup: CDR1 MDHEN, CDR2 SYDVKM. Losses at the gene ends were 2 bases for V and 6 bases for J; bases not matched to a gene: 6.

CDR3 bases: TGCGCCAGCAGCGCGGAGGGACAGGGGGCATCAGAGACCCAGTACTTC. As protein: CASSAEGQGASETQYF. The rearrangement uses TRBV5-1 and TRBJ2-5; 12 nucleotides agree with TRBD1. With 4 bases clipped from V and 4 bases from J, the junction kept 8 bases outside the gene matches. Germline V gene lookup returns CDR1 SGHRS and CDR2 YFSETQ. CDR3 length: 16 amino acids. Complete variable domain (other parts from reference TRBV5-1 and TRBJ2-5): KAGVTQTPRYLIKTRGQQVTLSCSPISGHRSVSWYQQTPGQGLQFLFEYFSETQRNKGNFPGRFSGRQFSNSRSEMNVSTLELGDSALYLCASSAEGQGASETQYFGPGTRLLVL.

The gene calls are TRBV29-1 and TRBJ2-7; 13 bases agree with TRBD2. The CDR3 sequence is 14 residues long. Trimming at V came to 5 bases and at J to 7 bases, leaving 8 bases not matched to a gene. The germline V gene encodes CDR1 SQVTM and CDR2 ANQGSEA. The CDR3 coding sequence is TGCAGCGTTCTAATACCGGGACTAGCGGGAGAGCAGTACGTC. Translating gives CSVLIPGLAGEQYV.

This chain connects TRBV6-2 or TRBV6-3 to TRBJ1-1; D uncertain. The CDR3 length is 10 residues. CDR1 and CDR2 (germline): MNHEY, SVGEGT. V was shortened by 4 bases and J by 11 bases, with 8 bases between the two germline ends. CDR3 DNA sequence: TGTGCCAGCAGTTCCGGGTCGGCTTTCTTT. Translating gives CASSSGSAFF.

There are a few counts of this clone. This chain connects TRBV7-9 to TRBJ2-7, with 7 bases that match TRBD1. Germline trimming cut 5 bases from V and 3 bases from J; bases unmatched to any gene: 13. The CDR3 has 16 amino acids. Germline V gene sequence: CDR1 SEHNR, CDR2 FQNEAQ (reference sequence). The CDR3 loop is CASSPRPTGEFYEQYF. For the CDR3, the DNA is TGTGCCAGCAGCCCTAGGCCTACAGGGGAATTCTACGAGCAGTACTTC.

The V and J genes are TRBV5-1 and TRBJ1-5; the D gene is possibly TRBD1 (5 bases). Deletions cut 4 bases from V and 3 bases from J, with 11 bases between. The CDR3 contains 14 residues. Germline V gene sequence: CDR1 SGHRS, CDR2 YFSETQ. The CDR3: CASSTGTSNQPQHF. In DNA form, the CDR3 reads TGCGCCAGCAGCACCGGGACTTCCAATCAGCCCCAGCATTTT. The variable domain in full, with the rest retrieved from reference TRBV5-1 and TRBJ1-5, is KAGVTQTPRYLIKTRGQQVTLSCSPISGHRSVSWYQQTPGQGLQFLFEYFSETQRNKGNFPGRFSGRQFSNSRSEMNVSTLELGDSALYLCASSTGTSNQPQHFGDGTRLSIL.

The chain is built from TRBV5-1 and TRBJ1-1; 7 nucleotides agree with TRBD1. The V segment lost 0 bases and the J segment 4 bases; nucleotides outside the gene matches: 3. The CDR3 totals 14 residues. CDR1 is SGHRS, CDR2 YFSETQ, per germline. The CDR3 loop is CASSLGRGSTEAFF. The DNA of the CDR3 is TGCGCCAGCAGCTTGGGCAGGGGGTCCACTGAAGCTTTCTTT.

The genes are TRBV7-2 and TRBJ1-4; the D is unclear. This CDR3 is 14 amino acids long. The V end lost 1 base, the J end lost 8 bases, and 11 bases lay between the germline ends. Germline V gives CDR1 SGHTA, CDR2 FQGNSA. The CDR3 nucleotides are TGTGCCAGCAGCTTAGACAGCGCGGGGGAAAAACTGTTTTTT. It encodes CASSLDSAGEKLFF.

This clone turned up a few times. This rearrangement joins TRBV7-9 to TRBJ2-7; D may be TRBD2 (5 bases). The CDR3 runs to 13 residues. V was pared by 4 bases and J by 4 bases, with 11 bases between. Germline loops: CDR1 SEHNR, CDR2 FQNEAQ (reference sequence). The CDR3 DNA reads TGTGCCAGCAGCTCCCCGACTACTTACGAGCAGTACTTC. Translation: CASSSPTTYEQYF.

V and J are TRBV5-4 and TRBJ1-4, with D possibly TRBD1 on 5 matching bases. The germline gives CDR1 SGHNT, CDR2 YYREEE (reference sequence). The CDR3 is 14 amino acids. V was cut by 4 bases and J by 5 bases, with 12 bases left in between. CDR3: CASSPQAGNEKLFF. CDR3 nucleotides: TGTGCCAGCAGCCCACAGGCTGGGAATGAAAAACTGTTTTTT.

The chain couples TRBV5-4 to TRBJ1-3, with 7 bases matching TRBD1. The germline gives CDR1 SGHNT, CDR2 YYREEE (reference sequence). The CDR3 loop spans 16 amino acids. J gave up 0 bases and V 4 bases, and 7 bases lay outside the gene matches. DNA for the CDR3: TGTGCCAGCAGCAAGACAGGGACTCCCTCTGGAAACACCATATATTTT. As protein: CASSKTGTPSGNTIYF.

V gene TRBV5-1 combines with J gene TRBJ1-5, with D unresolved. The length of the CDR3 is 16 residues. V was shortened by 4 bases and J by 0 bases, with 14 bases between the two germline ends. Germline V gene lookup returns CDR1 SGHRS and CDR2 YFSETQ. The CDR3 DNA sequence: TGCGCCAGCAGCCCAAGTAATGGCCATAGCAATCAGCCCCAGCATTTT. Translated: CASSPSNGHSNQPQHF. The full variable domain, with the rest looked up from reference TRBV5-1 and TRBJ1-5, is KAGVTQTPRYLIKTRGQQVTLSCSPISGHRSVSWYQQTPGQGLQFLFEYFSETQRNKGNFPGRFSGRQFSNSRSEMNVSTLELGDSALYLCASSPSNGHSNQPQHFGDGTRLSIL.

The CDR3 DNA reads as TGTGCCAGCAGTTACCAGGGTGAAACCTACGAGCAGTACTTC. Translation gives CASSYQGETYEQYF. The chain carries TRBV6-5 and TRBJ2-7, with a tentative D call TRBD1 (5 bases). The CDR3 totals 14 residues. Germline CDR1 MNHEY, CDR2 SVGAGI. The V and J ends lost 2 bases and 2 bases respectively, with 10 bases between them.

In nucleotides, the CDR3 is TGTGCCAGCAGTTTGGACAGCTTTCTTCAGCCCCAGCATTTT. Encoded protein: CASSLDSFLQPQHF. The chain uses TRBV7-2 and TRBJ1-5, with D perhaps TRBD1 (6 bases). V dropped 6 bases and J dropped 6 bases, with 15 bases sitting between them. CDR3 length: 14 residues. The germline V gene encodes CDR1 SGHTA and CDR2 FQGNSA. The entire variable domain, with the rest obtained from reference TRBV7-2 and TRBJ1-5, is as follows: GAGVSQSPSNKVTEKGKDVELRCDPISGHTALYWYRQSLGQGLEFLIYFQGNSAPDKSGLPSDRFSAERTGGSVSTLTIQRTQQEDSAVYLCASSLDSFLQPQHFGDGTRLSIL.

The genes are TRBV19 and TRBJ2-3; possibly TRBD2 for D (5 bases). Per germline, CDR1 LNHDA and CDR2 SQIVND (reference sequence). The ends were cut back, 3 bases at V and 5 bases at J, with 12 bases in the middle. The CDR3 has 14 residues. In DNA, the CDR3 is TGTGCCAGTAGTATTACTTTCCGGGGAGATACGCAGTATTTT. Protein product: CASSITFRGDTQYF.

J is TRBJ1-2 and V is TRBV9; 8 bases map to TRBD1. V trimming: 3 bases; J trimming: 7 bases; junction bases outside the gene matches: 5. The germline V gene has CDR1 SGDLS and CDR2 YYNGEE. The CDR3 runs to 13 residues. CDR3 coding DNA: TGTGCCAGCAGCGCGGGACAGGTTCCTGGCTACACCTTC. Its protein is CASSAGQVPGYTF.

This clone has just one count. The chain uses TRBV19 and TRBJ2-2, with 11 bases identical to TRBD1. CDR1 and CDR2 from the germline V gene are LNHDA and SQIVND (reference sequence). Trimming cost V 4 bases and J 4 bases; bases outside gene matches: 5. The CDR3 has 16 residues. CDR3 in amino acids: CASSRPGQGGTGELFF. The CDR3 DNA sequence: TGTGCCAGTAGTAGGCCGGGACAGGGGGGCACCGGGGAGCTGTTTTTT.

This sequence joins TRBV5-5 and TRBJ1-5; 9 bases are shared with TRBD1. CDR3 length: 15 residues. Per the germline V gene, CDR1 is SGHKS and CDR2 is YYEKEE (reference sequence). The V and J ends lost 2 bases and 4 bases, in that order; junction bases with no gene match: 4. This CDR3 reads CASSFRGTGNQPQHF. CDR3 DNA sequence: TGTGCCAGCAGCTTCAGAGGGACAGGGAATCAGCCCCAGCATTTT.

The V gene is TRBV18, the J gene TRBJ2-3; 12 bases agree with TRBD2. The CDR3 has 17 amino acids. Germline V gene sequence: CDR1 KGHSH, CDR2 LQKENI. The V and J ends lost 1 base and 3 bases, in that order; junction bases with no gene match: 5. The CDR3 loop is CASSPLRTSGMTDTQYF. For the CDR3, the DNA is TGTGCCAGCTCACCACTGCGGACTAGCGGGATGACAGATACGCAGTATTTT.

CDR3 loop: CASGGQGANTGELFF. The CDR3 DNA sequence: TGTGCCAGCGGAGGCCAGGGGGCGAACACCGGGGAGCTGTTTTTT. J is TRBJ2-2 and V is TRBV2; 7 bases are a match to TRBD1. Unmatched junction bases numbered 6, after V lost 8 bases and J lost 0 bases. There are 15 residues in the CDR3. Germline V lookup: CDR1 SNHLY, CDR2 FYNNEI.

V usage is TRBV14 and J usage is TRBJ1-5; D is unclear. The V end was cut by 4 bases, the J end by 4 bases, with 5 bases between. This CDR3 is 12 amino acids long. From germline, CDR1 is SGHDN and CDR2 FVKESK. The DNA of the CDR3 is TGTGCCAGCAGCCGACTTAATCAGCCCCAGCATTTT. Its translation is CASSRLNQPQHF.

The genes are TRBV3-1 (or the pseudogene TRBV3-2) and TRBJ1-5, with D hard to call. The CDR3 consists of 14 residues. Germline CDR1 is LGHDT and CDR2 is YNNKEL (reference sequence). V lost 0 bases and J lost 7, with 10 bases in between. Written as DNA, the CDR3 is TGTGCCAGCAGCCAAGACGGGTCAGAGCAGCCCCAGCATTTT. Translated: CASSQDGSEQPQHF.

With regard to this clone: Additional DNA sequences in this sample encode the identical CDR3. V is TRBV12-3 or TRBV12-4 and J is TRBJ1-2; D unresolved. The CDR3 totals 11 residues. V lost 1 base to trimming and J lost 8 bases, with 5 bases between them. The CDR3 DNA is TGTGCCAGCAGTTTAGGAGGGGGCTACACCTTC. This sequence encodes CASSLGGGYTF.